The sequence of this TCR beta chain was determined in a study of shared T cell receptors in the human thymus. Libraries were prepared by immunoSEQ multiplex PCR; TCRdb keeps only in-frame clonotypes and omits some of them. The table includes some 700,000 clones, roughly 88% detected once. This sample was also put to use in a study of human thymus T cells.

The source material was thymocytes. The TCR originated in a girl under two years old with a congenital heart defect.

CDR3 in DNA: TGTGCCAGCAGCTTGTTTCGGGACAGATCCTACGAGCAGTACTTC. Residues: CASSLFRDRSYEQYF. The V gene is TRBV5-4, the J gene TRBJ2-7; 7 nucleotides agree with TRBD1. Trimming removed 1 base from V and 1 base from J; junction bases left unmatched: 5. Per germline, CDR1 SGHNT and CDR2 YYREEE (reference sequence). CDR3 length: 15 residues.